A selection of T cell receptor beta chains follows, all from one sample in a study of cytomegalovirus exposure and HLA in healthy donors. Libraries were prepared by immunoSEQ multiplex PCR; TCRdb keeps only in-frame clonotypes and omits some of them. The sample includes under 200,000 clones, roughly 82% of them seen just once. Sequencing input: PBMCs. These receptor sequences come from a woman between 45 and 60 years old in good health and CMV-seronegative. CDR3s include the opening cysteine and the closing phenylalanine or tryptophan. A D gene is named only where the DNA matches it firmly. For some rows the clone size is stated as once, few or many, or as a class when expanded; others skip it.

D	V	J	size	DNA	CDR3
TRBD2	TRBV6-5	TRBJ2-1	-	TGTGCCAGCAGTTATTTAGCGGGAGGGGAGGGGGAGCAGTTCTTC	CASSYLAGGEGEQFF
-	TRBV27	TRBJ2-1	-	TGTGCCAGCAGTTTACCCCGGGTAAATGAGCAGTTCTTC	CASSLPRVNEQFF
TRBD1	TRBV19	TRBJ1-1	-	TGTGCCAGTAGTCGGGACAGGAAAAGTCTTGAAGCTTTCTTT	CASSRDRKSLEAFF
-	TRBV5-1	TRBJ2-7	-	TGCGCCAGCAGCACCACCTATAGAGGGGGTTCCCCGGGCGAGCAGTACTTC	CASSTTYRGGSPGEQYF
-	TRBV5-1	TRBJ2-3	-	TGCGCCAGCAGCTTGAGGGGGAGCCACGGCACAGATACGCAGTATTTT	CASSLRGSHGTDTQYF
TRBD1	TRBV5-7	TRBJ1-1	few	TGTGCCAGCAGCTCCGGGACAGGGGGCAAGATGAACACTGAAGCTTTCTTT	CASSSGTGGKMNTEAFF
-	TRBV5-1	TRBJ2-2	-	TGCGCCAGCAGCTACCAGGGTCCGGCCGGGGAGCTGTTTTTT	CASSYQGPAGELFF
-	TRBV19	TRBJ2-1	-	TGTGCCAGTAGTATAGACGGGGGTAGCTCCTACAATGAGCAGTTCTTC	CASSIDGGSSYNEQFF
-	TRBV28	TRBJ1-2	once	TGTGCCAGCATCACTCTGACCGGGACAATTGCCTACACCTTC	CASITLTGTIAYTF
TRBD2	TRBV6-6	TRBJ2-5	-	TGTGCCAGCAGCATCAGCGGGAGCTGGGAGACCCAGTACTTC	CASSISGSWETQYF
TRBD2	TRBV7-3	TRBJ2-7	-	TGTGCCAGCAGCTTAGGAGCGGGGAGCCACTACGAGCAGTACTTC	CASSLGAGSHYEQYF
-	TRBV2	TRBJ1-4	few	TGTGCCAGCAGGACCGGGAGAGGGTCGGCTAATGAAAAACTGTTTTTT	CASRTGRGSANEKLFF
-	TRBV4-3	TRBJ2-7	-	TGCGCCAGCAGCCAAGACGGAGGGAGCGAGCAGTACTTC	CASSQDGGSEQYF
TRBD2	TRBV28	TRBJ2-3	-	TGTGCCAGCACCCGTCGGGGGGAAGGGACAGATACGCAGTATTTT	CASTRRGEGTDTQYF
-	TRBV11-2	TRBJ2-7	-	TGTGCCAGCAGCTCTGACACCTACGAGCAGTACTTC	CASSSDTYEQYF
TRBD2	TRBV30	TRBJ2-1	-	TGTGCCTGGACACGACTAGCGGGCGCTTTTAATGAGCAGTTCTTC	CAWTRLAGAFNEQFF
-	TRBV28	TRBJ2-1	-	TGTGCCAGTCAAGGACTCCTAGAGCAGTTCTTC	CASQGLLEQFF
-	TRBV28	TRBJ2-2	-	TGTGCCAGCAGCCCACTACCCACCGGGGAGCTGTTTTTT	CASSPLPTGELFF
-	TRBV7-9	TRBJ2-7	-	TGTGCCAGCAGCCTCGGACTGTACTACGAGCAGTACTTC	CASSLGLYYEQYF
TRBD1	TRBV23-1	TRBJ2-7	-	TGCGCCAGCAGTCAATTCCGGTTAGCTACAGGGGAAAGCTCCTACGAGCAGTACTTC	CASSQFRLATGESSYEQYF
TRBD1	TRBV7-2	TRBJ1-1	few	TGTGCCAGCAGCTCTACCTACAGGGGAAACACTGAAGCTTTCTTT	CASSSTYRGNTEAFF
TRBD2	TRBV27	TRBJ2-5	-	TGTGCCAGCAGTGCAAAGCCCCGACTCAGCGGGAGTGAGACCCAGTACTTC	CASSAKPRLSGSETQYF
-	TRBV6-1	TRBJ2-2	few	TGTGCCAGCAGTATGGTCCTACCAATCACCGGGGAGCTGTTTTTT	CASSMVLPITGELFF
-	TRBV29-1	TRBJ1-1	once	TGCAGCGTCCAGATCGACGGGACTGAAGCTTTCTTT	CSVQIDGTEAFF
TRBD1	TRBV4-3	TRBJ2-7	-	TGCGCCAGCAGGGATAGGTACGCGGGACAGGCCTACGAGCAGTACTTC	CASRDRYAGQAYEQYF
-	TRBV29-1	TRBJ1-1	-	TGCAGCGTTGGGGGCGAAGCTTTCTTT	CSVGGEAFF
-	TRBV23-1	TRBJ2-7	-	TGCGCCAGCAGTCAAACGGACAATTCCTTAATAAGCTCCTACGAGCAGTACTTC	CASSQTDNSLISSYEQYF
TRBD2	TRBV28	TRBJ2-5	-	TGTGCCAGCAGTACCCGGGGGGGGGCAGGGGAGACCCAGTACTTC	CASSTRGGAGETQYF
TRBD1	TRBV30	TRBJ2-1	once	TGTGCCTGCCGGGACAGGGTGGGTCAGCGGAAGTTCTTC	CACRDRVGQRKFF
-	TRBV10-3	TRBJ2-7	-	TGTGCCATCAGGGCGGGACAGTCAAAGGACGAGCAGTACTTC	CAIRAGQSKDEQYF
-	TRBV2	TRBJ2-7	few	TGTGCCAGCAGTGGGGGCTTTCGGGCATTAACCTACGAGCAGTACTTC	CASSGGFRALTYEQYF
-	TRBV6-5	TRBJ2-6	-	TGTGCCAGCACCCCGGACCGGGGTTTCGCCAACGTCCTGACTTTC	CASTPDRGFANVLTF
-	TRBV10-2	TRBJ2-1	once	TGCGCCAGCACTCCCGGGCAGTCCTGGACAGTCTACAATGAGCAGTTCTTC	CASTPGQSWTVYNEQFF
-	TRBV4-1	TRBJ1-5	once	TGCGCCAGCAGCCCCCGGGGGGACTACAATCAGCCCCAGCATTTT	CASSPRGDYNQPQHF
TRBD2	TRBV5-4	TRBJ2-3	few	TGTGCCAGCAGCTTGGGGGTAGCGGGAGGTGTGGGGGATACGCAGTATTTT	CASSLGVAGGVGDTQYF
TRBD1	TRBV18	TRBJ1-2	-	TGTGCCAGCTCACAAGTGACAGGGGACGGCTACACCTTC	CASSQVTGDGYTF
-	TRBV2	TRBJ2-7	-	TGTGCCAGCAGCAGTTACTACGAGCAGTACTTC	CASSSYYEQYF